This entry lists 22 T cell receptor beta chains sequenced from one sample in a study of OX40 agonist ivuxolimab in advanced cancers. TCRdb's copy holds only in-frame clones and misses some; the assay was immunoSEQ multiplex PCR. The sample has 75,000 to 100,000 clones, 84% seen once. This specimen consisted of CD4+ or CD8+ T cells sorted from blood, obtained in a trial of the OX40 agonist ivuxolimab. Receptors were obtained from an adult with an advanced solid tumor such as melanoma, head and neck, liver or kidney cancer.

The gene calls are TRBV5-1 and TRBJ2-5; D perhaps matches TRBD1 (6 bases). V lost 0 bases and J 3 bases, leaving 9 bases between the germline ends. Germline lookup yields CDR1 SGHRS and CDR2 YFSETQ. CDR3 length: 14 residues. The CDR3 region has the DNA TGCGCCAGCAGCTTGGCCAACAGGGAAGAGACCCAGTACTTC. Amino acids: CASSLANREETQYF.

CDR3: CASGPWGRAGVHEQFF. CDR3 bases: TGTGCTAGTGGTCCATGGGGTAGAGCGGGAGTCCATGAGCAGTTCTTC. J is TRBJ2-1 and V is TRBV12-5, with TRBD2 matching over 8 bases. The CDR3 loop spans 16 amino acids. J gave up 8 bases and V 5 bases, and 14 bases lay outside the gene matches. Germline CDR1 and CDR2: LGHNT and FRNRAP.

The V gene is TRBV12-5, the J gene TRBJ2-1; D ambiguous. The V end lost 5 bases, the J end lost 2 bases, and 13 bases lay between the germline ends. Per the germline V gene, CDR1 is LGHNT and CDR2 is FRNRAP. The CDR3 has 15 residues. The CDR3 spells CASGRPYPAYNEQFF. Here the CDR3 DNA reads TGTGCTAGTGGTCGACCGTATCCCGCCTACAATGAGCAGTTCTTC.

The V and J genes are TRBV19 and TRBJ2-1; 9 bases are shared with TRBD1. Trimming took 1 base from V and 6 from J; bases not matched to a gene: 4. The CDR3 extends over 15 amino acids. Germline loops: CDR1 LNHDA, CDR2 SQIVND (reference sequence). The CDR3 is CASSIVQGAGNEQFF. CDR3 bases: TGTGCCAGTAGTATAGTACAGGGGGCTGGCAATGAGCAGTTCTTC.

This clone was observed once. The rearrangement uses TRBV5-1 and TRBJ2-1, with unresolved D. V gave up 2 bases and J gave up 1 base, with 13 bases separating them. The CDR3 length is 16 residues. Germline V gives CDR1 SGHRS, CDR2 YFSETQ. This CDR3 is CASSLMPALSYNEQFF. As DNA, the CDR3 is TGCGCCAGCAGCTTAATGCCGGCCTTATCCTACAATGAGCAGTTCTTC.

A few counts support this clone. The chain recombines TRBV27 with TRBJ2-7; 7 bases map to TRBD1. The J segment lost 0 bases and the V segment lost 5 bases, leaving 10 bases of the junction unmatched. The CDR3 loop spans 16 amino acids. Germline assignment: CDR1 MNHEY and CDR2 SMNVEV (reference sequence). The CDR3 coding sequence is TGTGCCAGCAGTCCGGGGACAGAATCTATCTCCTACGAGCAGTACTTC. Its translation is CASSPGTESISYEQYF.

The V call is TRBV11-2, the J call TRBJ2-3; a weak D match, TRBD2 (6 bases). Trimming removed 1 base from V and 2 bases from J, with 7 bases in between. The CDR3 contains 14 residues. Germline CDR1 is SGHAT and CDR2 is FQNNGV. CDR3 sequence reads: CASSLVAATDTQYF. DNA for the CDR3: TGTGCCAGCAGCTTAGTAGCGGCCACAGATACGCAGTATTTT.

V gene TRBV18 combines with J gene TRBJ2-1; TRBD1 or TRBD2 may be the D gene (7 bases each). There are 17 residues in the CDR3. Trimming pared 0 bases from V and 6 bases from J, leaving 18 bases between. Germline lookup yields CDR1 KGHSH and CDR2 LQKENI. CDR3 nucleotides: TGTGCCAGCTCACCACCGCGGTTACAGGGGAGGGGCAATGAGCAGTTCTTC. Encoded protein: CASSPPRLQGRGNEQFF. Full variable domain (outside the CDR3, taken from reference TRBV18 and TRBJ2-1): NAGVMQNPRHLVRRRGQEARLRCSPMKGHSHVYWYRQLPEEGLKFMVYLQKENIIDESGMPKERFSAEFPKEGPSILRIQQVVRGDSAAYFCASSPPRLQGRGNEQFFGPGTRLTVL.

The chain carries TRBV4-2 and TRBJ1-2; D is unresolved. Germline-derived CDR1 and CDR2 are LGHNA and YNFKEQ. V was clipped by 2 bases and J by 8 bases, with 15 bases between them. The CDR3 contains 14 residues. The CDR3 sequence: CASSQLGPLEGYTF. The CDR3 DNA reads as TGTGCCAGCAGCCAACTGGGTCCGTTGGAGGGCTACACCTTC.

The CDR3 region has the DNA TGTGCCATCAGTGTGGGACAGAACACCGGGGAGCTGTTTTTT. It encodes CAISVGQNTGELFF. V and J are TRBV10-3 and TRBJ2-2, with D tentatively TRBD1 (6 bases). The CDR3 runs to 14 residues. With 4 bases removed from V and 1 base from J, the gap between germline ends came to 7 bases. The germline CDR1 and CDR2 sequences are ENHRY and SYGVKD.

In DNA, the CDR3 is TGCGCCAGCAGTGTCGCAAACACCATATATTTT. The encoded protein is CASSVANTIYF. The chain joins TRBV10-1 to TRBJ1-3, with D unclear. Looked up from germline, CDR1 is WNHNN and CDR2 is SYGVQD (reference sequence). Trimming removed 4 bases at V and 6 bases at J, with 4 bases between. This CDR3 spans 11 amino acids.

This chain links TRBV18 with TRBJ2-5; D is ambiguous. Trimming stripped 3 bases from V and 7 bases from J, with 9 bases between. Germline CDR1 is KGHSH and CDR2 is LQKENI. The CDR3 spans 12 residues. Here the CDR3 DNA reads TGTGCCAGCTCACCGGGTTCGCCGACCCAGTACTTC. This gives the protein CASSPGSPTQYF. The complete variable domain, with remaining parts taken from reference TRBV18 and TRBJ2-5, reads NAGVMQNPRHLVRRRGQEARLRCSPMKGHSHVYWYRQLPEEGLKFMVYLQKENIIDESGMPKERFSAEFPKEGPSILRIQQVVRGDSAAYFCASSPGSPTQYFGPGTRLLVL.

The chain's CDR3 is CASSVNSGGGLHEQFF. CDR3 sequence (DNA): TGTGCCAGCAGCGTAAACAGCGGAGGGGGCCTTCATGAGCAGTTCTTC. This chain links TRBV9 with TRBJ2-1; the D gene is possibly TRBD1 (7 bases). Trimming left V 1 base short and J 8 bases short, with 19 bases between. The germline gives CDR1 SGDLS, CDR2 YYNGEE. The CDR3 totals 16 residues.

The V call is TRBV11-2, the J call TRBJ2-3; tentatively, D is TRBD1 or TRBD2 (5 bases each). With 0 bases removed from V and 1 base from J, the gap between germline ends came to 14 bases. The CDR3 has 17 amino acids. Germline V gives CDR1 SGHAT, CDR2 FQNNGV. CDR3 sequence reads: CASSLEGTPRGTDTQYF. The DNA for the CDR3 is TGTGCCAGCAGCTTAGAAGGGACCCCGAGGGGCACAGATACGCAGTATTTT. Using reference TRBV11-2 and TRBJ2-3 for the parts outside the CDR3, the full variable domain is EAGVAQSPRYKIIEKRQSVAFWCNPISGHATLYWYQQILGQGPKLLIQFQNNGVVDDSQLPKDRFSAERLKGVDSTLKIQPAKLEDSAVYLCASSLEGTPRGTDTQYFGPGTRLTVL.

The J gene is TRBJ2-1, the V gene TRBV30; D unresolved. Trimming stripped 2 bases from V and 7 bases from J, with 21 bases between. CDR3 length equals 16 residues. Germline-derived CDR1 and CDR2 are GTSNPN and SVGIG (reference sequence). CDR3 amino acids: CAWSPQSPDPRNEQFF. CDR3 DNA: TGTGCCTGGAGTCCCCAGTCTCCTGACCCAAGGAATGAGCAGTTCTTC.

In its sample, this clone was seen once. The chain joins TRBV6-1 to TRBJ1-2; TRBD1 is a possible D gene (5 bases). The V end lost 4 bases, the J end lost 8 bases, and 14 bases lay between the germline ends. There are 13 residues in the CDR3. In germline, CDR1 is MNHNS, CDR2 SASEGT. The CDR3 coding sequence is TGTGCCAGCAGTGTATCGGGGCGCGGAGGCTACACCTTC. Translated, it gives CASSVSGRGGYTF.

This chain connects TRBV7-9 to TRBJ2-5, with D perhaps given as TRBD1 or TRBD2 (5 bases each). The CDR3 is 15 amino acids. The V gene lost 4 bases and the J gene lost 5 bases, with 17 bases spanning the gap. In germline, CDR1 is SEHNR, CDR2 FQNEAQ (reference sequence). CDR3 residues: CASSSSQVRGETQYF. The CDR3 nucleotides are TGTGCCAGCAGCTCCTCTCAAGTGAGGGGCGAGACCCAGTACTTC. The full variable domain, in which reference TRBV7-9 and TRBJ2-5 provide the parts outside the CDR3, is DTGVSQNPRHKITKRGQNVTFRCDPISEHNRLYWYRQTLGQGPEFLTYFQNEAQLEKSRLLSDRFSAERPKGSFSTLEIQRTEQGDSAMYLCASSSSQVRGETQYFGPGTRLLVL.

The chain carries TRBV27 and TRBJ2-7; 9 nucleotides align to TRBD1. CDR1 is MNHEY, CDR2 SMNVEV, per germline (reference sequence). The V segment lost 5 bases and the J segment 2 bases; nucleotides outside the gene matches: 4. The CDR3 is 14 amino acids. The CDR3 region has the DNA TGTGCCAGCAGTCAGACAGGGGGAGCCTACGAGCAGTACTTC. Protein product: CASSQTGGAYEQYF.

The rearrangement links TRBV27 to TRBJ1-3; D is possibly TRBD1 (5 bases). The germline CDR1 and CDR2 sequences are MNHEY and SMNVEV (reference sequence). V shed 7 bases and J shed 7 bases, with 17 bases lying between them. CDR3 length equals 14 residues. In nucleotides, the CDR3 is TGTGCCAGCATGACCCAGGGCCTGGGTAACACCATATATTTT. Protein: CASMTQGLGNTIYF.

This chain uses TRBV6-4 with TRBJ1-3; 10 positions match TRBD1. This CDR3 has 17 amino acids. The junction had 3 bases not matched to a gene; V was cut back by 0 bases and J by 1 base. Germline CDR1 and CDR2: MRHNA and SNTAGT. The CDR3 reads CASSDSRQGASGNTIYF. CDR3 in DNA: TGTGCCAGCAGTGACTCGCGACAGGGGGCATCTGGAAACACCATATATTTT.

This clone was observed once. CDR3 nucleotide sequence: TGTGCCAGCAGCCAAGGACAGGGGAAAAGCTATGGCTACACCTTC. Translation gives CASSQGQGKSYGYTF. The chain carries TRBV4-2 and TRBJ1-2; 8 nucleotides align to TRBD1. V trimming: 1 base; J trimming: 4 bases; junction bases outside the gene matches: 5. CDR1 LGHNA and CDR2 YNFKEQ come from the germline V gene. The CDR3 runs 15 residues.

The J gene is TRBJ1-2, the V gene TRBV19; no firm D call. The germline V gene has CDR1 LNHDA and CDR2 SQIVND (reference sequence). Between the trimmed V and J ends, which lost 9 bases and 8 bases, there was a span of 16 bases. The length of the CDR3 is 12 residues. The CDR3 coding sequence is TGTGCCAGGAAAAACCGGGGTTGGGGCTACACCTTC. Its translation: CARKNRGWGYTF.